This paragraph reports one TCR beta chain. These data come from a study of blood T cell repertoires in COVID-19. Method: immunoSEQ multiplex PCR; TCRdb's copy keeps in-frame clones and lacks some. The sample yields around 200,000 clones, around 80% seen once. CDR3 length equals 14 residues. V dropped 2 bases and J dropped 2 bases, with 3 bases sitting between them. Per germline, CDR1 KGHDR and CDR2 SFDVKD. V gene TRBV24-1 combines with J gene TRBJ1-6; D gene unclear. Sequencing input: PBMCs or T cells enriched from blood (not recorded which). This TCR derives from a woman aged 35 to 49 with acute COVID-19. This CDR3 is CATSDSTYNSPLHF. The CDR3 coding sequence is TGTGCCACCAGTGATTCCACCTATAATTCACCCCTCCACTTT.